This record looks at one T cell receptor (beta chain) sequence and its context. The specificity of this receptor is unknown. Per-base quality was not reported, and no clone a single base away is much larger than it. These data are taken from a study of cytomegalovirus exposure and HLA in healthy donors (dated by TCRdb to 2016 to 2017). Regarding the study in general: In an earlier analysis of approximately 640 of the donors, 250 to 300 Gb of sequence data and 90 million to 120 million unique TCR beta sequences from 150 million to 200 million T cells were reported. The study profiled the T cell repertoires of approximately 700 subjects by immunosequencing and related them to cytomegalovirus serostatus. An early release covering 500 to 750 HLA-typed donors comprised 250 to 350 gigabases of sequencing data and about 90 million unique TCR sequences. Among the roughly 370 genotyped donors, more than 70% belonged to the genetic ancestry cluster associated with self-reported Caucasian donors. An earlier analysis of some 500 of the donors applied high-throughput TCR beta sequencing to assess whether each TCR beta V gene segment acted as functional or pseudogenic. Across under 500 genotyped donors of the cohort, an average of roughly 250,000 unique TCR beta nucleotide sequences per donor were sequenced, and roughly a sixth of those sequences were non-productive. All discovery cohort repertoires had been generated using a single sequencing platform. Roughly 5 DR-DQ haplotypes were handled as single units for association and clustering, since linkage in the cohort was strong. Donor age, sex, ethnicity and CMV serostatus were compiled alongside the repertoire data. A separate validation cohort of approximately 130 different subjects was used in addition to the roughly 670-subject first cohort. To study patterns of TCR occurrence, a later analysis re-analyzed previously published TCR beta repertoires from 650 to 750 donors and added high-resolution HLA genotyping. In the later analysis, no new phenotypic data were used to find candidate immune exposures; instead, reliance was placed on TCR beta sequences and their occurrence across donors. The study aimed to test whether signatures of past pathogen exposure could be identified by cataloging public T cell receptors. The number of donors typed differed by locus, with about 620-630 for A, B, C, DRB1 and DQB1, around 500 for DQA1, approximately 580 for DPA1, and 450 to 480 for DPB1. A later genetic analysis took genome-wide SNP genotypes for about 60% of the roughly 670 donors and used that subset as a discovery cohort. HLA typing included class I and class II loci at four-digit resolution. The study combined high-throughput TCR immunosequencing, statistical association of individual TCRs with disease status, and machine learning to predict cytomegalovirus infection status. Broad study findings and their caveats: According to a later genetic analysis, donors in an Asian-associated ancestry cluster had fewer N-insertions in productive TCRs than the roughly 670-donor mean. The 87-base-pair reads could not distinguish some IMGT-functional V segments, including TRBV6-2 and TRBV6-3, so those segments were excluded. In a later analysis, most CMV-associated TCR beta chains were found to appear HLA-restricted, with HLA associations seemingly driven largely by CMV exposure. Linkage disequilibrium might explain the correlated functional status among segregating V segments, but an unknown experimental factor could not be excluded. A later analysis reported that several top co-occurrence clusters appeared linked to parvovirus B19, influenza, CMV and Epstein-Barr virus. Sequencing depth was assumed to be roughly uniform across donors in the presence/absence analyses, though that assumption may not hold. In a later analysis, TCR association rates were found to vary across HLA loci, with the most associated TCRs seen for DRB1 alleles and the fewest for HLA-C alleles. In vitro tests confirmed that three of the cytomegalovirus-associated TCR beta chains recognize cytomegalovirus antigens. Because counts were too low, some 17 rarely observed V segments, including chromosome 9 orphons, were excluded from the earlier analysis of 587 of the donors. Across donors, most TCR sequences were observed very rarely, whereas some public TCRs were present in many individuals. In this cohort, only TCR beta chains were sequenced, and detectable features were limited by the absence of alpha or paired-chain data. An earlier analysis of around 500 of the donors showed that most TCR beta V segments appeared in productive rearrangements either about 87% or about 30% of the time, which broadly matched IMGT annotations. V-gene and J-gene trimming of TCR beta chains was associated with a missense DCLRE1C variant in a later genetic analysis, and the association was replicated in an independent cohort. HLA typing was unavailable for some donors at each locus, so association tests used only the typed subset. Compared with equally common non-associated chains, HLA-associated TCR beta chains in a later analysis were more clonally expanded and had lower generation probabilities. A group of highly shared sequence variants was considered likely to be a technical artifact of the sequencing pipeline. Strong co-occurrence of HLA alleles, especially DR and DQ, made assigning TCR associations to individual alleles difficult. Specific HLA alleles were associated with more than 15,000 TCR beta sequences at a false discovery rate of 0.05 in a later analysis. CMV serostatus was the only immune exposure information available for the cohort. The study listed 150 to 200 TCR beta chains as associated with cytomegalovirus. A further reported finding was that TCR beta sequences accurately predicted the HLA-A and HLA-B alleles for most subjects in the first cohort. Cytomegalovirus status was reported to be diagnosed by the classifier with high specificity and sensitivity in both the original and validation cohorts. The authors suggested that the approach could potentially be extended to other disease states and immunological phenotypes.

The cohort comprised around 700 healthy bone marrow donors. Cohort members were all nominally healthy when sampled, although unrecorded immune exposures were likely present. The donor tested CMV seronegative and was one of the 352 seronegative cohort members. Each donor provided a peripheral blood sample, and peripheral blood mononuclear cells were used for TCR beta sequencing. Genomic DNA was extracted from the blood cell samples with the Qiagen DNeasy Blood Extraction Kit. Library preparation used the immunoSEQ multiplex PCR assay. A mixture of 60 forward primers for TCR Vbeta segments and 13 reverse primers for TCR Jbeta segments was used in the multiplex PCR. Amplification of the CDR3 region of rearranged TCR beta genes was performed with a multiplex PCR assay on genomic DNA. On the Illumina HiSeq System, the amplified TCR beta libraries were sequenced as 87-base-pair reads. Regarding the original processing steps: A later analysis counted about 82 million unique TCR beta chains across the 690 or so repertoires, and some 11 million of these chains were shared by at least two donors. A nearest-neighbor algorithm error-corrected the raw reads and collapsed the reads into unique sequences, merging closely related sequences to remove PCR and sequencing errors. To assign V, D and J gene segments, CDR3 sequences were aligned to IMGT reference sequences. For a sequence to be retained, a match of at least six nucleotides to both a V gene segment and a J gene segment was required. Rearrangements were classified as productive when the CDR3 lacked stop codons and remained in frame with V and J, and all other rearrangements were classified as non-productive. CDR3 was defined according to IMGT convention as the region running from the second conserved V-encoded cysteine to the conserved J-encoded phenylalanine. The earlier analysis of some 600 of the donors excluded sequences that lacked an unambiguous match to a single V gene segment. In an earlier analysis of 587 of the donors, a V segment was called functional when productive rearrangements were above 56.7%, and segregating when the standard deviation between donors exceeded 5%. A statistical classification framework was built for diagnosing cytomegalovirus status from the catalog of TCR beta chain sequences. In a later analysis, V and J genes were assigned by comparing TCR nucleotide sequences against IMGT/GENE-DB human TR gene sequences. In a later analysis, CDR3 sequences and most-parsimonious VDJ recombination scenarios were assigned using the TCRdist pipeline. In a later analysis, every TCR beta chain was defined by the combination of its CDR3 amino acid sequence and its V-gene family, and reads without a unique V-gene family were dropped. A later analysis removed nearly 600 highly shared, low-generation-probability nucleotide sequences to deal with suspected cross-contamination and a sequencing artifact. A later analysis calculated a clonal expansion index for each public chain from normalized within-repertoire ranks of inferred template counts. In a later analysis, generation probabilities were computed with a VDJ recombination model fitted to out-of-frame rearrangements, and the resulting probabilities were checked against IGoR. A later analysis scored TCR-TCR, TCR-HLA and TCR-CMV co-occurrence with hypergeometric tests, applying a repertoire-size bias correction to TCR pairs. A later analysis estimated false discovery rates by permuting HLA or CMV assignments 20 times. In a later analysis, co-occurring TCRs were grouped with DBSCAN, and TCRdist sequence similarity was added when clustering was performed within HLA-allele-positive subsets. For co-occurrence clustering, repertoires with fewer than 30,000 or more than 120,000 public chains were excluded, along with 5 or 6 repertoires with anomalous nucleotide sharing. This is the immuneACCESS table as TCRdb keeps it, with only in-frame sequences that have V and J called. A part of the clones is gone; compared with another copy, unresolved V genes explain less than half, and the rest is unexplained. That table supplies the V and J calls and clone size; D and trimming were determined from the DNA. This sample holds 150,000 to 200,000 clones; around 80% were observed only once. Together, the top ten hold around 1.9% of the sample.

The germline V gene gives CDR1 as MGHRA and CDR2 as YSYEKL. Compared with germline, V lacks 1 base and J lacks 6 bases; bases without a gene match: 4. Measured from the cysteine to the phenylalanine, the CDR3 is 16 residues long. The DNA shown is the 48-base CDR3, in frame from base 1. This receptor was taken from a man aged 25 to 40 in good health and CMV-seronegative. The rearrangement combines TRBV4-1 with TRBJ2-2; 11 of the junction bases match TRBD2. Sample: PBMCs. The DNA sequence follows: TGCGCCAGCAGCCAAGTGCTAGCGGGAGGATCCGGGGAGCTGTTTTTT. This codes for CASSQVLAGGSGELFF.